The sequence of this T cell receptor beta chain was determined in a study of blood T cell repertoires in COVID-19. Study information: Specimens from acute and convalescent COVID-19 originated in the United States, Italy and Spain. The cDNA or gDNA used as material had been derived from T cells, B-cell-depleted T cells, or PBMCs.

In the source study's methods: The assay estimated nucleated cells by amplifying reference gene primers. Using immunoSEQ multiplex PCR, the repertoire was profiled, and TCRdb retains in-frame clones only, with some absent. The DNA gave D and trimming, while V, J and clone size come from that table. Here the sample spans around 250,000 clones, 85% being singletons. Germline CDR1 ENHRY, CDR2 SYGVKD. V lost 4 bases to trimming and J lost 3 bases; unmatched junction nucleotides: 8. This CDR3 is built from 15 residues. The specimen sequenced was peripheral blood. This TCR came from a man aged 50 or older with active or convalescent COVID-19. The chain carries TRBV10-3 and TRBJ2-7, with 8 bases that match TRBD2. CDR3 in amino acids: CAISGELAGRYEQYF. The CDR3 coding sequence is TGTGCCATCAGTGGGGAGCTAGCGGGTCGCTACGAGCAGTACTTC.